This T cell receptor beta chain was documented in a study of cytomegalovirus exposure and HLA in healthy donors. Amplification used 60 Vbeta primers and 13 Jbeta primers. Assay: immunoSEQ multiplex PCR; the TCRdb copy retains only in-frame clones and omits some. The table has 100,000 to 150,000 clones, more than 9% seen once. The V end lost 4 bases, the J end lost 6 bases, and 17 bases lay between the germline ends. Germline V gives CDR1 SGHRS, CDR2 YFSETQ. This CDR3 region has 14 residues. The TCR was taken from a woman between 18 and 29 years old in good health and CMV-seropositive. The rearrangement joins TRBV5-1 to TRBJ2-7, with D possibly being TRBD2 (5 bases). The sample was PBMCs. The CDR3 region has the DNA TGCGCCAGCAGCGTCACTAGTCATCTCCTCGAGCAGTACTTC. Residues: CASSVTSHLLEQYF.